Below, 15 T cell receptor beta chains from the same sample are listed, as sequenced in a study of T-cell memory formation after mild COVID-19. Each CDR3 protein is one row after TCRdb ran MiXCR on the 5' RACE reads. The data hold roughly 260,000 distinct CDR3 sequences, with 15% to 20% observed a single time. The sequenced sample consisted of PBMCs or a T cell subset sorted from them (not recorded which). The source of these receptors is a young man who had mild COVID-19 (a few samples of this study predate the infection). Cell type and time point are not known.

The sample holds a few counts of this clonotype. This chain connects TRBV14 to TRBJ1-4; no firm D call. This CDR3 is built from 16 residues. V was pared by 4 bases and J by 10 bases, with 22 bases between. The germline V gene has CDR1 SGHDN and CDR2 FVKESK. CDR3 residues: CASSPRGIFGRGKLFF. The CDR3 coding sequence is TGTGCCAGCAGCCCCCGCGGTATTTTTGGGCGGGGAAAACTGTTTTTT.

The gene calls are TRBV4-1 and TRBJ1-2; unclear D gene. The germline CDR1 and CDR2 sequences are MGHRA and YSYEKL. The CDR3 is 16 residues long. With 3 bases removed from V and 5 bases from J, the gap between germline ends came to 19 bases. CDR3 loop: CASSQTRVPTWYGYTF. In DNA, the CDR3 is TGCGCCAGCAGCCAGACCCGGGTTCCCACATGGTATGGCTACACCTTC.

This clonotype was recorded at least ten times. This chain's CDR3 is CASSPRRQGNTEAFF. Written as DNA, the CDR3 is TGTGCCAGCAGCCCAAGGAGACAGGGGAACACTGAAGCTTTCTTT. The rearrangement uses TRBV7-9 and TRBJ1-1; 7 nucleotides match TRBD1. Germline V CDR1 and CDR2: SEHNR, FQNEAQ (reference sequence). J lost 1 base, V lost 5 bases, and 7 bases had no gene match. There are 15 residues in the CDR3.

V gene TRBV7-2 combines with J gene TRBJ2-3; D remains ambiguous. The CDR3 extends over 16 amino acids. The V gene's germline CDR1 is SGHTA and CDR2 FQGNSA. V dropped 3 bases and J dropped 0 bases, with 13 bases sitting between them. The CDR3 sequence is CASSFRSATSTDTQYF. The CDR3, as DNA: TGTGCCAGCAGCTTCCGGAGTGCTACTAGCACAGATACGCAGTATTTT.

This clonotype was seen a few times. V is TRBV20-1 and J is TRBJ1-1; D gene ambiguous. V lost 3 bases and J 4 bases, leaving 9 bases between the germline ends. The CDR3 is made up of 12 amino acids. CDR1 and CDR2 from the germline V gene are DFQATT and SNEGSKA (reference sequence). CDR3 loop: CSASGVGTEAFF. The CDR3 DNA is TGCAGTGCTAGTGGAGTAGGCACTGAAGCTTTCTTT.

Details on this clonotype: Since no conserved phenylalanine or tryptophan closes the CDR3, a read error is the likely cause. It is unclear where the CDR3 begins or ends on the DNA, so no DNA is shown, and the CDR3 is as TCRdb lists it. The V gene is TRBV20-1, the J gene TRBJ2-1; TRBD2, the table's D call, was not compared with the DNA. Per germline, CDR1 DFQATT and CDR2 SNEGSKA (reference sequence). 9 amino acids form the CDR3, both terminal residues included. Here the CDR3 reads CSSAASGGI.

The chain has TRBV19 and TRBJ2-3; D uncertain. Trimming stripped 0 bases from V and 9 bases from J, with 19 bases between. CDR1 and CDR2 (germline): LNHDA, SQIVND (reference sequence). This CDR3 is built from 16 residues. The CDR3 DNA is TGTGCCAGTAGTATAGACGGTGCGGATCGCCATAGGACGCAGTATTTT. It is translated as CASSIDGADRHRTQYF.

The chain has TRBV5-1 and TRBJ2-1; D not certain. The CDR3 is 14 residues long. V was pared by 2 bases and J by 4 bases, with 10 bases between. Germline V gene data show CDR1 as SGHRS and CDR2 as YFSETQ. The CDR3 nucleotides read TGCGCCAGCAGCTTCAACTATTTATACAATGAGCAGTTCTTC. Translating it yields CASSFNYLYNEQFF.

Only a few counts were recorded for this clonotype. V usage is TRBV7-3 and J usage is TRBJ1-1; 7 bases align to TRBD1. The CDR3 consists of 22 residues. Germline assignment: CDR1 SGHTA and CDR2 FQGTGA. Trimming at V came to 5 bases and at J to 0 bases, leaving 27 bases not matched to a gene. CDR3 nucleotide sequence: TGTGCCAGCAGCCGATCGCCAAGGGCAGGGGGGACCAGCAACATTATGAACACTGAAGCTTTCTTT. Amino acid sequence: CASSRSPRAGGTSNIMNTEAFF.

The chain is built from TRBV4-2 and TRBJ1-3; 7 bases align to TRBD1. The CDR3 is made up of 18 amino acids. Germline V gene data show CDR1 as LGHNA and CDR2 as YNFKEQ. V shed 1 base and J 0 bases; nucleotides not matched to a gene: 9. CDR3 region: CASSQGVGTANSGNTIYF. The CDR3 DNA follows: TGTGCCAGCAGCCAAGGAGTCGGGACAGCCAACTCTGGAAACACCATATATTTT.

This sequence joins TRBV10-3 and TRBJ1-2, with TRBD1 as a possible D gene (5 bases). Trimming took off 2 bases at V and 8 bases at J, with 12 bases between the two ends. CDR3 length: 13 amino acids. Germline V gene sequence: CDR1 ENHRY, CDR2 SYGVKD. The chain's CDR3 is CAISERPGKGYTF. The CDR3 DNA reads TGTGCCATCAGTGAGCGGCCAGGGAAAGGCTACACCTTC.

This sequence joins TRBV4-2 and TRBJ2-3; 8 bases match TRBD2. The junction had 4 bases not matched to a gene; V was cut back by 0 bases and J by 2 bases. This CDR3 is built from 16 residues. Looked up from germline, CDR1 is LGHNA and CDR2 is YNFKEQ. In DNA form, the CDR3 reads TGTGCCAGCAGCCAAGAACCAGCGGGGGCCACAGATACGCAGTATTTT. It is translated as CASSQEPAGATDTQYF.

The chain is built from TRBV19 and TRBJ2-2; D gene ambiguous. The CDR3 has 14 residues. Trimming left V 6 bases short and J 0 bases short, with 8 bases between. Looked up from germline, CDR1 is LNHDA and CDR2 is SQIVND (reference sequence). The CDR3 reads CASRGGANTGELFF. For the CDR3, the DNA is TGTGCCAGTAGGGGCGGCGCGAACACCGGGGAGCTGTTTTTT.

The CDR3 is CASVAFQGSDGYTF. The DNA for the CDR3 is TGTGCCAGCGTCGCTTTCCAGGGGAGCGATGGCTACACCTTC. V and J are TRBV6-1 and TRBJ1-2, with a possible D match to TRBD1 (6 bases). Germline assignment: CDR1 MNHNS and CDR2 SASEGT. This CDR3 region has 14 residues. V shed 8 bases and J shed 6 bases, with 19 bases lying between them.

With respect to this clonotype: The conserved phenylalanine or tryptophan is not found at the CDR3 terminus, so this likely reflects a read error. V and J are TRBV4-1 and TRBJ2-7; 8 nucleotides align to TRBD1. This CDR3 contains 16 residues. Trimming cost V 3 bases and J 2 bases; bases outside gene matches: 9. In germline, CDR1 is MGHRA, CDR2 YSYEKL. The CDR3 protein is CASSQMPSTGAYEQYL. CDR3 coding DNA: TGCGCCAGCAGCCAGATGCCTTCGACAGGGGCCTACGAGCAGTACCTC.